A selection of T cell receptor beta chains follows, all from one sample in a study of blood T cell repertoires in COVID-19. Data came from immunoSEQ multiplex PCR; TCRdb stores just in-frame clones and leaves some out. This repertoire shows 250,000 to 350,000 clones, 65% to 85% found once; its top ten account for roughly 1.6%. The sample comprised peripheral blood. These receptors originate from a human donor with COVID-19, enrolled during active disease. The donor label of this sample is uncertain. The CDR3 runs from the conserved cysteine through the conserved F or W. Each record gives: J gene, V gene, CDR3 protein.

j_call: TRBJ1-3; v_call: TRBV19; cdr3_aa: CATKRTGGTGNTIYF
j_call: TRBJ2-1; v_call: TRBV27; cdr3_aa: CASSFRNEQFF
j_call: TRBJ1-6; v_call: TRBV7-2; cdr3_aa: CASSLGGRTPLHF
j_call: TRBJ1-3; v_call: TRBV11-2; cdr3_aa: CASSLAGLLSSGNTIYF
j_call: TRBJ1-4; v_call: TRBV3-1/TRBV3-2; cdr3_aa: CASSQDLPGTLTNEKLFF
j_call: TRBJ2-5; v_call: TRBV6-5; cdr3_aa: CASITGDRAKTQYF
j_call: TRBJ1-1; v_call: TRBV6-4; cdr3_aa: CASSESPGTEAFF
j_call: TRBJ2-6; v_call: TRBV5-1; cdr3_aa: CASHSGTVLSGANVLTF
j_call: TRBJ1-2; v_call: TRBV5-4; cdr3_aa: CASSLEGANGYTF
j_call: TRBJ1-5; v_call: TRBV30; cdr3_aa: CAWSVGQPQHF
j_call: TRBJ2-7; v_call: TRBV28; cdr3_aa: CATHEGAYEQYF
j_call: TRBJ1-1; v_call: TRBV5-1; cdr3_aa: CASNLQGVAEAFF
j_call: TRBJ1-1; v_call: TRBV5-6; cdr3_aa: CASSLRGGTEAFF
j_call: TRBJ1-5; v_call: TRBV18; cdr3_aa: CASSLSAPEEQPQHF
j_call: TRBJ2-1; v_call: TRBV10-3; cdr3_aa: CAISEYIAGGLNEQFF
j_call: TRBJ2-7; v_call: TRBV6-2/TRBV6-3; cdr3_aa: CASSYQGFNEQYF
j_call: TRBJ1-1; v_call: TRBV19; cdr3_aa: CASSLQGTDMNTEAFF
j_call: TRBJ2-7; v_call: TRBV5-6; cdr3_aa: CASSLGTGGTYEQYF
j_call: TRBJ2-3; v_call: TRBV9; cdr3_aa: CASSVFPSPGTDTQYF
j_call: TRBJ2-3; v_call: TRBV5-6; cdr3_aa: CASSLGLAEITDTQYF
j_call: TRBJ1-3; v_call: TRBV5-4; cdr3_aa: CASSLEGLASGNTIYF
j_call: TRBJ2-7; v_call: TRBV27; cdr3_aa: CASMGVRSGRGSYEQYF
j_call: TRBJ2-7; v_call: TRBV29-1; cdr3_aa: CSVEGTSGRPYEQYF
j_call: TRBJ2-5; v_call: TRBV2; cdr3_aa: CASIRRLQETQYF
j_call: TRBJ1-5; v_call: TRBV2; cdr3_aa: CASSVTVNQPQHF
j_call: TRBJ2-1; v_call: TRBV7-6; cdr3_aa: CASSLVRRGLAAHYNEQFF
j_call: TRBJ1-2; v_call: TRBV19; cdr3_aa: CASSPGLDSGYTF
j_call: TRBJ1-2; v_call: TRBV29-1; cdr3_aa: CSVTGQYYGYTF
j_call: TRBJ2-1; v_call: TRBV19; cdr3_aa: CASRSGLDSYNEQFF